This TCR beta chain was recovered during a study of T cells in Graves' hyperthyroidism and ophthalmopathy. Per germline, CDR1 SGHDT and CDR2 YYEEEE. The CDR3 is 16 residues long. V shed 3 bases and J 2 bases; nucleotides not matched to a gene: 9. From RNA transcripts, TCR beta CDR3 regions were amplified. HTBI primers were employed in a first-round RT-PCR of the TCR CDR3. TCRdb analysed the multiplex PCR reads with MiXCR anew, one entry per CDR3 protein. The data hold about 320,000 distinct CDR3 sequences, with approximately 16% observed a single time. The receptor's source is a man aged 25 to 45 with Graves' hyperthyroidism. The rearrangement links TRBV5-6 to TRBJ2-5, with TRBD1 matching over 8 bases. Material: blood. CDR3 sequence reads: CASSSKDRVWQETQYF. The CDR3 nucleotides read TGTGCCAGCAGCTCGAAGGACAGGGTTTGGCAAGAGACCCAGTACTTC. The full variable domain, rest sourced from reference TRBV5-6 and TRBJ2-5, is DAGVTQSPTHLIKTRGQQVTLRCSPKSGHDTVSWYQQALGQGPQFIFQYYEEEERQRGNFPDRFSGHQFPNYSSELNVNALLLGDSALYLCASSSKDRVWQETQYFGPGTRLLVL.